The 22 T cell receptor beta chains presented below share a single source sample, sequenced in a study of blood T cell repertoires in COVID-19. The assay was immunoSEQ multiplex PCR, and TCRdb's table has in-frame clones only and misses some. The data contain roughly 120,000 clones, around 86% of them singletons. The specimen sequenced was peripheral blood. These receptors all stem from a man aged 35-49 years with acute or convalescent COVID-19.

This clone appeared a single time. The chain carries TRBV9 and TRBJ2-3, with TRBD2 matching over 7 bases. This CDR3 is 16 amino acids long. Germline CDR1 is SGDLS and CDR2 is YYNGEE. V lost 3 bases to trimming and J lost 0 bases; unmatched junction nucleotides: 7. The CDR3 loop reads CASSERAGVSTDTQYF. CDR3 coding DNA: TGTGCCAGCAGCGAAAGGGCGGGAGTTAGCACAGATACGCAGTATTTT. Together with reference TRBV9 and TRBJ2-3, the CDR3 gives the full variable domain: DSGVTQTPKHLITATGQRVTLRCSPRSGDLSVYWYQQSLDQGLQFLIQYYNGEERAKGNILERFSAQQFPDLHSELNLSSLELGDSALYFCASSERAGVSTDTQYFGPGTRLTVL.

This sequence joins TRBV5-1 and TRBJ2-3; 9 nucleotides agree with TRBD1. The CDR3 is 15 residues long. Germline V gene lookup returns CDR1 SGHRS and CDR2 YFSETQ. V was clipped by 4 bases and J by 5 bases; unmatched bases: 8. The CDR3, as DNA: TGCGCCAGCAGCGGCGGGGACAGGGTGGGAGATACGCAGTATTTT. It specifies CASSGGDRVGDTQYF.

In this sample, this clone turned up once. This chain uses TRBV9 with TRBJ2-2; weak D call: TRBD1 (6 bases). The CDR3 has 16 amino acids. The germline CDR1 and CDR2 sequences are SGDLS and YYNGEE. Trimming pared 4 bases from V and 1 base from J, leaving 14 bases between. This chain's CDR3 is CASSPQGGRNTGELFF. In DNA, the CDR3 is TGTGCCAGCAGCCCCCAAGGGGGTAGGAACACCGGGGAGCTGTTTTTT. The full variable domain, in which reference TRBV9 and TRBJ2-2 provide the parts outside the CDR3, is DSGVTQTPKHLITATGQRVTLRCSPRSGDLSVYWYQQSLDQGLQFLIQYYNGEERAKGNILERFSAQQFPDLHSELNLSSLELGDSALYFCASSPQGGRNTGELFFGEGSRLTVL.

This chain uses TRBV30 with TRBJ1-2; tentative D call: TRBD1 (6 bases). Germline assignment: CDR1 GTSNPN and CDR2 SVGIG (reference sequence). Between the trimmed V and J ends, which lost 2 bases and 7 bases, there was a span of 8 bases. This CDR3 comprises 11 residues. This chain's CDR3 is CAWSPGVGYTF. CDR3 coding DNA: TGTGCCTGGAGTCCAGGGGTTGGCTACACCTTC.

The chain has TRBV5-6 and TRBJ1-1, with 10 bases identical to TRBD1. The CDR3 is 16 amino acids. The germline gives CDR1 SGHDT, CDR2 YYEEEE. J lost 0 bases, V lost 3 bases, and 5 bases had no gene match. The CDR3 sequence: CASSSGTGALNTEAFF. CDR3 coding DNA: TGTGCCAGCAGCTCGGGGACAGGGGCCTTGAACACTGAAGCTTTCTTT.

This rearrangement joins TRBV6-5 to TRBJ2-7; D unresolved. V was shortened by 6 bases and J by 0 bases, with 3 bases between the two germline ends. CDR3 size: 11 residues. From germline, CDR1 is MNHEY and CDR2 SVGAGI. CDR3 bases: TGTGCCAGCAGGGCCTCCTACGAGCAGTACTTC. Its translation: CASRASYEQYF.

The chain links TRBV7-9 to TRBJ2-7, with TRBD1 identical over 7 bases. Per the germline V gene, CDR1 is SEHNR and CDR2 is FQNEAQ (reference sequence). With 6 bases clipped from V and 6 bases from J, the junction kept 11 bases outside the gene matches. There are 14 residues in the CDR3. The CDR3 spells CASSSNRGRSEQYF. Here the CDR3 DNA reads TGTGCCAGCAGTTCTAACAGGGGAAGGAGCGAGCAGTACTTC.

This chain connects TRBV29-1 to TRBJ1-1; 9 bases line up with TRBD1. V was clipped by 6 bases and J by 5 bases; unmatched bases: 13. This CDR3 is built from 15 residues. Germline CDR1 and CDR2: SQVTM and ANQGSEA. The CDR3 spells CSVSGQGVLRTEAFF. In DNA form, the CDR3 reads TGCAGCGTCTCGGGACAGGGTGTTCTTCGGACTGAAGCTTTCTTT. The whole variable domain, remainder taken from reference TRBV29-1 and TRBJ1-1, is SAVISQKPSRDICQRGTSLTIQCQVDSQVTMMFWYRQQPGQSLTLIATANQGSEATYESGFVIDKFPISRPNLTFSTLTVSNMSPEDSSIYLCSVSGQGVLRTEAFFGQGTRLTVV.

The CDR3 coding sequence is TGCAGCGTTGAAGTTTTTAGGAGGAGGGAGGTCGACTATGGCTACACCTTC. It is translated as CSVEVFRRREVDYGYTF. The J gene is TRBJ1-2, the V gene TRBV29-1, with D uncertain. The germline CDR1 and CDR2 sequences are SQVTM and ANQGSEA. The CDR3 extends over 17 amino acids. The V and J ends lost 1 base and 3 bases respectively, with 21 bases between them. Full variable domain (outside the CDR3, taken from reference TRBV29-1 and TRBJ1-2): SAVISQKPSRDICQRGTSLTIQCQVDSQVTMMFWYRQQPGQSLTLIATANQGSEATYESGFVIDKFPISRPNLTFSTLTVSNMSPEDSSIYLCSVEVFRRREVDYGYTFGSGTRLTVV.

The chain recombines TRBV19 with TRBJ2-7; perhaps TRBD2 as D (5 bases). With 2 bases removed from V and 2 bases from J, the gap between germline ends came to 7 bases. From germline, CDR1 is LNHDA and CDR2 SQIVND (reference sequence). This CDR3 comprises 13 residues. CDR3 loop: CASSIPGTYEQYF. The DNA for the CDR3 is TGTGCCAGTAGTATACCGGGAACCTACGAGCAGTACTTC. Supplemented by reference TRBV19 and TRBJ2-7, the full variable domain reads DGGITQSPKYLFRKEGQNVTLSCEQNLNHDAMYWYRQDPGQGLRLIYYSQIVNDFQKGDIAEGYSVSREKKESFPLTVTSAQKNPTAFYLCASSIPGTYEQYFGPGTRLTVT.

The CDR3 DNA follows: TGTGCCAGCAGCCTCGACAGGGCCTATAATTCACCCCTCCACTTT. It encodes CASSLDRAYNSPLHF. The rearrangement uses TRBV6-5 and TRBJ1-6; 7 nucleotides align to TRBD1. The CDR3 has 15 amino acids. In germline, CDR1 is MNHEY, CDR2 SVGAGI. Trimming removed 6 bases from V and 2 bases from J; junction bases left unmatched: 4.

The chain links TRBV7-9 to TRBJ2-2; TRBD2 agrees at 8 bases. Germline V gene lookup returns CDR1 SEHNR and CDR2 FQNEAQ (reference sequence). Losses at the gene ends were 5 bases for V and 5 bases for J; bases not matched to a gene: 7. CDR3 length: 15 residues. This CDR3 is CASSAGGVGTGELFF. CDR3 sequence (DNA): TGTGCCAGCAGCGCGGGGGGCGTTGGGACCGGGGAGCTGTTTTTT.

The gene calls are TRBV2 and TRBJ1-1; possible D gene TRBD1, 6 bases. V dropped 8 bases and J dropped 1 base, with 11 bases sitting between them. In germline, CDR1 is SNHLY, CDR2 FYNNEI. The CDR3 has 13 residues. DNA for the CDR3: TGTGCCAGCGGACAGTTTCGGAACACTGAAGCTTTCTTT. Translated, it gives CASGQFRNTEAFF.

The chain uses TRBV7-2 and TRBJ2-7, with 8 nucleotides matching TRBD2. The V segment lost 5 bases and the J segment 3 bases; nucleotides outside the gene matches: 9. Germline lookup yields CDR1 SGHTA and CDR2 FQGNSA. The CDR3 runs to 15 residues. The CDR3 bases are TGTGCCAGCAGCGCGAGGACTAGCTTAGGCTACGAGCAGTACTTC. Its protein product is CASSARTSLGYEQYF.

This clone was recorded only once. The chain uses TRBV5-5 and TRBJ2-5; 14 nucleotides line up with TRBD2. The trim removed 3 bases at V and 6 bases at J, leaving 4 bases unmatched. Germline V gene sequence: CDR1 SGHKS, CDR2 YYEKEE (reference sequence). The CDR3 runs to 15 residues. The CDR3 region has the DNA TGTGCCAGCAGCTGGGGACTAGCGGGGGTGCAGACCCAGTACTTC. Protein: CASSWGLAGVQTQYF.

The V call is TRBV5-4, the J call TRBJ1-4; no definite D call. This CDR3 is 15 amino acids long. Germline assignment: CDR1 SGHNT and CDR2 YYREEE (reference sequence). Trimming stripped 4 bases from V and 6 bases from J, with 16 bases between. The chain's CDR3 is CASSTAPGSDEKLFF. The CDR3 DNA reads as TGTGCCAGCAGCACCGCCCCGGGTTCTGATGAAAAACTGTTTTTT.

This rearrangement joins TRBV3-1 (or the pseudogene TRBV3-2) to TRBJ1-6; perhaps TRBD1 as D (5 bases). The CDR3 contains 14 residues. Germline CDR1 reads LGHDT; CDR2 reads YNNKEL (reference sequence). V was pared by 1 base and J by 9 bases, with 10 bases between. CDR3 in DNA: TGTGCCAGCAGCCAAGGGGGCGCGGTTTCACCCCTCCACTTT. Translated: CASSQGGAVSPLHF.

The CDR3 region is CASSVLAGVATGELFF. CDR3 bases: TGTGCCAGCAGCGTTCTAGCGGGAGTTGCTACCGGGGAGCTGTTTTTT. V usage is TRBV9 and J usage is TRBJ2-2; 10 bases fit TRBD2. Germline CDR1 and CDR2: SGDLS and YYNGEE. This CDR3 comprises 16 residues. V was pared by 2 bases and J by 5 bases, with 6 bases of the junction left unmatched.

This sequence joins TRBV6-6 and TRBJ2-2, with 8 positions matching TRBD2. There are 15 residues in the CDR3. Trimming cost V 6 bases and J 1 base; bases outside gene matches: 4. CDR1 is MNHNY and CDR2 is SVGAGI in the germline V gene (reference sequence). CDR3 bases: TGTGCCAGCAGCGTTAGCGGGAAGAACACCGGGGAGCTGTTTTTT. Its protein product is CASSVSGKNTGELFF.

This chain links TRBV11-2 with TRBJ2-1; 11 positions agree with TRBD2. The CDR3 totals 14 residues. Germline V gene sequence: CDR1 SGHAT, CDR2 FQNNGV. The V and J ends lost 1 base and 10 bases, in that order; junction bases with no gene match: 3. CDR3 nucleotide sequence: TGTGCCAGCAGCTTAGTATTAGCGGGAGGGGAGCAGTTCTTC. Amino acids: CASSLVLAGGEQFF.

The V and J genes are TRBV19 and TRBJ2-2; TRBD1 aligns across 11 bases. The CDR3 has 16 amino acids. Unmatched junction bases numbered 14, after V lost 10 bases and J lost 7 bases. Germline CDR1 LNHDA, CDR2 SQIVND (reference sequence). The CDR3 bases are TGTGCCACCGGAAACGGACAGGGGGCAGGCATCGGGGAGCTGTTTTTT. Translating gives CATGNGQGAGIGELFF.

This clone occurred once. The V call is TRBV2, the J call TRBJ2-3, with 12 bases identical to TRBD2. This CDR3 spans 14 amino acids. J gave up 2 bases and V 8 bases, and 2 bases lay outside the gene matches. Germline values: CDR1 SNHLY, CDR2 FYNNEI. The chain's CDR3 is CASGLAGITDTQYF. In nucleotides, the CDR3 is TGTGCCAGCGGACTAGCGGGAATCACAGATACGCAGTATTTT.